The present T cell receptor beta chain was sequenced within a study of tumor-infiltrating lymphocytes in primary liver carcinoma. At the level of the study: The yield of productive TCRbeta reads per sample was roughly 3.5 to 7.5 million and was similar across tissue types.

The CDR3 sequence is 17 residues long. Germline V gene data show CDR1 as SQVTM and CDR2 as ANQGSEA. Study-level results: Tumors had a top-250-clone fraction that was significantly higher than blood (p = 0.039).

A remark on this clonotype: Its target is not known.

The study co-extracted DNA and RNA from around 20-30 mg of unsorted bulk tissue. Through surgical resection, the patients' primary liver carcinoma was treated. The patients, who had chronic HBV infection, were treatment-naive (untreated). Production of TCR beta cDNA used approximately 480 ng total RNA together with a constant-region primer. TCR beta libraries came from three nested multiplex PCR rounds using slightly modified ARM-PCR. A C-beta reverse primer was combined with TRBV1-TRBV30 forward primers in the first two PCR rounds, and each round had around 11 cycles. TCRdb reprocessed the multiplex PCR reads with MiXCR, giving one entry per CDR3 protein. There are approximately 79,000 distinct CDR3 sequences in the sample; approximately 74% occur only once, and 25% to 35% lies in the top ten.

Material: liver tumor tissue from sampling region 4. Subset indicated: tumor region T4, right-lateral pole. The receptor was derived from a man aged 40-50 years with primary liver carcinoma and hepatitis B virus infection. The chain couples TRBV29-1 to TRBJ1-1; perhaps TRBD1 as D (6 bases). The chain's CDR3 is CRRTSGASGASNTEAFF. The DNA for the CDR3 is TGCAGGAGAACCAGCGGCGCATCAGGGGCCTCGAACACTGAAGCTTTCTTT.